The clone carrying this T cell receptor beta chain was observed a handful of times. V dropped 10 bases and J dropped 5 bases, with 21 bases sitting between them. This CDR3 spans 14 amino acids. Germline CDR1 is SGHNT and CDR2 is YYREEE (reference sequence). The data stem from a study of blood T cell repertoires in COVID-19. Libraries were prepared by immunoSEQ multiplex PCR; TCRdb keeps only in-frame clonotypes and omits some of them. The sample shows 130,000 or so clones, about 74% of them seen only once. The clonotype comes from a man in his fifties or sixties with acute or convalescent COVID-19. The gene calls are TRBV5-4 and TRBJ2-5, with D perhaps TRBD2 (5 bases). Sequenced sample: peripheral blood. DNA of the CDR3: TGTGCCGGCCGTCGACTCGGGGAAGGGGAGACCCAGTACTTC. Protein sequence: CAGRRLGEGETQYF.